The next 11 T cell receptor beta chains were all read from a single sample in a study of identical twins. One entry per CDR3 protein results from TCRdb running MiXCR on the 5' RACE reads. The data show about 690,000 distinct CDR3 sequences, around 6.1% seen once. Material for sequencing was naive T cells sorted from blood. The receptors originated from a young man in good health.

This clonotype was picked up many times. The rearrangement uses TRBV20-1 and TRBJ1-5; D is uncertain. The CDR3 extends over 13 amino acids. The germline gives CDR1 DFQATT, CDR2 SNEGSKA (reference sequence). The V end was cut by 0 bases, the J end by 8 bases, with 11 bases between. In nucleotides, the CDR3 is TGCAGTGCTAGAGATACGAGGTTGAAGCCCCAGCATTTT. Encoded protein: CSARDTRLKPQHF.

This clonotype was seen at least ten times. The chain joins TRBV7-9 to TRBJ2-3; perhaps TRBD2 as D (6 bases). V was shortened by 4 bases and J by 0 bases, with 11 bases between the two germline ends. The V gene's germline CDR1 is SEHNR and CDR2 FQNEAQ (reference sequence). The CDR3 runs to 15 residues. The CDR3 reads CASSSLAASTDTQYF. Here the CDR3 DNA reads TGTGCCAGCAGCTCCTTAGCGGCTAGCACAGATACGCAGTATTTT.

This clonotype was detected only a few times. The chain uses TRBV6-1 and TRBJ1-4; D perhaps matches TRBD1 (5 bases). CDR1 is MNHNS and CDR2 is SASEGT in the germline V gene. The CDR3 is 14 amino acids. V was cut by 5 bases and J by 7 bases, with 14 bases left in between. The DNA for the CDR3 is TGTGCCAGCAGTCCCGGGACCACGCGTGAAAAACTGTTTTTT. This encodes CASSPGTTREKLFF.

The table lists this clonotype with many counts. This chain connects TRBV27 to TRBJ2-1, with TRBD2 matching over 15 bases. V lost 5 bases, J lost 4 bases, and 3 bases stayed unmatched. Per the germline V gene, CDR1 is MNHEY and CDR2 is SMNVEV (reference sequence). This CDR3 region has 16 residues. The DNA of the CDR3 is TGTGCCAGCAGTCCCGGGACTAGCGGGGGGTACAATGAGCAGTTCTTC. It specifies CASSPGTSGGYNEQFF.

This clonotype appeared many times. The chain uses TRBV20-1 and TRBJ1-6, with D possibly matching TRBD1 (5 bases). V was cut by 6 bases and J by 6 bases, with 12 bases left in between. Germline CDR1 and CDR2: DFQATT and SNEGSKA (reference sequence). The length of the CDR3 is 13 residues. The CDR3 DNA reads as TGCAGTGCCACCCCGACAGTTAATTCACCCCTCCACTTT. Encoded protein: CSATPTVNSPLHF.

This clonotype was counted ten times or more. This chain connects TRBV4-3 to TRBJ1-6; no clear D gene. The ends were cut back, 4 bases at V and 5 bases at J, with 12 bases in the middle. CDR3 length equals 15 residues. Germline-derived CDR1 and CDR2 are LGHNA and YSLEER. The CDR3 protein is CASSLDQRNNSPLHF. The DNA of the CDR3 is TGCGCCAGCAGCCTTGACCAACGGAATAATTCACCCCTCCACTTT.

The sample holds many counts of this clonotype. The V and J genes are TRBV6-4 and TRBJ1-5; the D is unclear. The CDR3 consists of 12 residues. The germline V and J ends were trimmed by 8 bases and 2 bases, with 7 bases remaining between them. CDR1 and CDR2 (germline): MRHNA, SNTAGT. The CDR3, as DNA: TGTGCCAGCCCCTTTGGCAATCAGCCCCAGCATTTT. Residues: CASPFGNQPQHF.

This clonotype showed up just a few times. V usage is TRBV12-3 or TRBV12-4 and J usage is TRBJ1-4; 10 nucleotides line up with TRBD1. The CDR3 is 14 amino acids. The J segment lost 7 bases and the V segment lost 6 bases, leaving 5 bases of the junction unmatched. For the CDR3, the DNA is TGTGCCAGCAGAACGACAGGGGGCTCTGAAAAACTGTTTTTT. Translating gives CASRTTGGSEKLFF.

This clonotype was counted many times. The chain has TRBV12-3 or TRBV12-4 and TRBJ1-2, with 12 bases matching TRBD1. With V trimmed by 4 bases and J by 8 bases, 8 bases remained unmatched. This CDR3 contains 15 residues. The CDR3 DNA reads TGTGCCAGCAGTTCGAACCGGGACAGGGGGCAAGGCTACACCTTC. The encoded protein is CASSSNRDRGQGYTF.

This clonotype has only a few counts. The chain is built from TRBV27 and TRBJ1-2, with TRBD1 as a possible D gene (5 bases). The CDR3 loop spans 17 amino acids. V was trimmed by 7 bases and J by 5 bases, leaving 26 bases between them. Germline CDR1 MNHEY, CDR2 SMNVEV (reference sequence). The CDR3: CASIQTLGDVGSYGYTF. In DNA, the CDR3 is TGTGCCAGCATCCAAACCCTGGGGGACGTAGGGAGTTATGGCTACACCTTC.

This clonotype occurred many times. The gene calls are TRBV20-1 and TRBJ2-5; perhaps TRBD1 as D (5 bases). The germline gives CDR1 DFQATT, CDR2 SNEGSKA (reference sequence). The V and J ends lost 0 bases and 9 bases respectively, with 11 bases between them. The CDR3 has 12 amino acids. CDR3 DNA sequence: TGCAGTGCTAGAGATCAGGGCGAGGCCCAGTACTTC. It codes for CSARDQGEAQYF.